The rows below give T cell receptor beta chains drawn from one sample of a study of control samples from healthy donors and cancer patients. Assay used: immunoSEQ multiplex PCR; TCRdb lists only in-frame clones, some missing. Of approximately 72,000 clones in the sample, approximately 90% are singletons; the top ten hold 6.5% to 8.5%. The sequencing sample was made of blood. The receptors shown here come from a man aged 50-59 years in good health. The CDR3 runs from the conserved cysteine through the conserved F or W. A D gene is named only where the DNA matches it firmly. Not every row has a clone size; where given, it reads once, few, many or a size class.

v_call	clone_size	j_call	d_call	cdr3_nt	cdr3_aa
TRBV14	few	TRBJ2-5	NA	TGTGCCAGCAGCCAAGGACTGGGGGGAAGGAAGGAGACCCAGTACTTC	CASSQGLGGRKETQYF
TRBV24-1	NA	TRBJ2-1	NA	TGTGCCACCAGTGATATTGCATTCGGCAATGAGCAGTTCTTC	CATSDIAFGNEQFF
TRBV5-6	NA	TRBJ1-5	NA	TGTGCCAGCAGCTTGTTTTCGACCAATCAGCCCCAGCATTTT	CASSLFSTNQPQHF
TRBV4-2	NA	TRBJ1-1	TRBD1	TGTGCCAGCAGCCAAGAGGTGAGGGGGCACACTGAAGCTTTCTTT	CASSQEVRGHTEAFF
TRBV7-2	NA	TRBJ1-1	NA	TGTGCCAGCAGCTTACCCTTTGACAGTTTAAGAGAAGCTTTCTTT	CASSLPFDSLREAFF
TRBV6-5	NA	TRBJ2-1	NA	TGTGCCAGCAGTTACCAGGGGGGGTCCTACAATGAGCAGTTCTTC	CASSYQGGSYNEQFF
TRBV5-1	NA	TRBJ2-5	NA	TGCGCCAGCAGCTTGGCCGGACAGTCCGTGGAGACCCAGTACTTC	CASSLAGQSVETQYF
TRBV6-5	NA	TRBJ2-1	NA	TGTGCCAGCAGCGGTAAGGCGGGCGGTGAGCAGTTCTTC	CASSGKAGGEQFF
TRBV2	NA	TRBJ1-2	TRBD1	TGTGCCAGCAGTGAAACAGCCCCTCGACAGGGGGAAGGCTACACCTTC	CASSETAPRQGEGYTF
TRBV27	NA	TRBJ1-3	NA	TGTGCCAGCAGTTTCGACCTTTTTAATTTCTCTGGAAACACCATATATTTT	CASSFDLFNFSGNTIYF
TRBV3-1/TRBV3-2	NA	TRBJ1-6	TRBD1	TGTGCCAGCAGCCTTGGCCGGGACAGAATTAATTCACCCCTCCACTTT	CASSLGRDRINSPLHF
TRBV5-4	NA	TRBJ2-3	NA	TGTGCCAGCAGCCTGAATCGGGGGGCGGTCGCAGATACGCAGTATTTT	CASSLNRGAVADTQYF
TRBV3-1/TRBV3-2	NA	TRBJ2-1	NA	TGTGCCAGCAGCCAATGGGGGGGCTTACGGAACAATGAGCAGTTCTTC	CASSQWGGLRNNEQFF
TRBV15	NA	TRBJ2-4	TRBD2	TGTGCCACCAAAGGCCCCTCCGTCGGGACTAGCGGGGGGGTGCCCAAAAACATTCAGTACTTC	CATKGPSVGTSGGVPKNIQYF
TRBV5-1	NA	TRBJ2-7	TRBD1	TGCGCCAGCAGCTCCCTGGGACAGGGGGCGAACGAGCAGTACTTC	CASSSLGQGANEQYF
TRBV2	once	TRBJ2-2	TRBD1	TGTGCCAGCGATGGACAGGGCAGGGACACCGGGGAGCTGTTTTTT	CASDGQGRDTGELFF
TRBV12-5	once	TRBJ1-5	NA	TGTGCTAGTGGCTCCTCGGGACGGCTCAATCAGCCCCAGCATTTT	CASGSSGRLNQPQHF
TRBV5-1	NA	TRBJ1-6	NA	TGCGCCAGCAGCTTGGGAGACGGACCAGGATCACCCCTCCACTTT	CASSLGDGPGSPLHF